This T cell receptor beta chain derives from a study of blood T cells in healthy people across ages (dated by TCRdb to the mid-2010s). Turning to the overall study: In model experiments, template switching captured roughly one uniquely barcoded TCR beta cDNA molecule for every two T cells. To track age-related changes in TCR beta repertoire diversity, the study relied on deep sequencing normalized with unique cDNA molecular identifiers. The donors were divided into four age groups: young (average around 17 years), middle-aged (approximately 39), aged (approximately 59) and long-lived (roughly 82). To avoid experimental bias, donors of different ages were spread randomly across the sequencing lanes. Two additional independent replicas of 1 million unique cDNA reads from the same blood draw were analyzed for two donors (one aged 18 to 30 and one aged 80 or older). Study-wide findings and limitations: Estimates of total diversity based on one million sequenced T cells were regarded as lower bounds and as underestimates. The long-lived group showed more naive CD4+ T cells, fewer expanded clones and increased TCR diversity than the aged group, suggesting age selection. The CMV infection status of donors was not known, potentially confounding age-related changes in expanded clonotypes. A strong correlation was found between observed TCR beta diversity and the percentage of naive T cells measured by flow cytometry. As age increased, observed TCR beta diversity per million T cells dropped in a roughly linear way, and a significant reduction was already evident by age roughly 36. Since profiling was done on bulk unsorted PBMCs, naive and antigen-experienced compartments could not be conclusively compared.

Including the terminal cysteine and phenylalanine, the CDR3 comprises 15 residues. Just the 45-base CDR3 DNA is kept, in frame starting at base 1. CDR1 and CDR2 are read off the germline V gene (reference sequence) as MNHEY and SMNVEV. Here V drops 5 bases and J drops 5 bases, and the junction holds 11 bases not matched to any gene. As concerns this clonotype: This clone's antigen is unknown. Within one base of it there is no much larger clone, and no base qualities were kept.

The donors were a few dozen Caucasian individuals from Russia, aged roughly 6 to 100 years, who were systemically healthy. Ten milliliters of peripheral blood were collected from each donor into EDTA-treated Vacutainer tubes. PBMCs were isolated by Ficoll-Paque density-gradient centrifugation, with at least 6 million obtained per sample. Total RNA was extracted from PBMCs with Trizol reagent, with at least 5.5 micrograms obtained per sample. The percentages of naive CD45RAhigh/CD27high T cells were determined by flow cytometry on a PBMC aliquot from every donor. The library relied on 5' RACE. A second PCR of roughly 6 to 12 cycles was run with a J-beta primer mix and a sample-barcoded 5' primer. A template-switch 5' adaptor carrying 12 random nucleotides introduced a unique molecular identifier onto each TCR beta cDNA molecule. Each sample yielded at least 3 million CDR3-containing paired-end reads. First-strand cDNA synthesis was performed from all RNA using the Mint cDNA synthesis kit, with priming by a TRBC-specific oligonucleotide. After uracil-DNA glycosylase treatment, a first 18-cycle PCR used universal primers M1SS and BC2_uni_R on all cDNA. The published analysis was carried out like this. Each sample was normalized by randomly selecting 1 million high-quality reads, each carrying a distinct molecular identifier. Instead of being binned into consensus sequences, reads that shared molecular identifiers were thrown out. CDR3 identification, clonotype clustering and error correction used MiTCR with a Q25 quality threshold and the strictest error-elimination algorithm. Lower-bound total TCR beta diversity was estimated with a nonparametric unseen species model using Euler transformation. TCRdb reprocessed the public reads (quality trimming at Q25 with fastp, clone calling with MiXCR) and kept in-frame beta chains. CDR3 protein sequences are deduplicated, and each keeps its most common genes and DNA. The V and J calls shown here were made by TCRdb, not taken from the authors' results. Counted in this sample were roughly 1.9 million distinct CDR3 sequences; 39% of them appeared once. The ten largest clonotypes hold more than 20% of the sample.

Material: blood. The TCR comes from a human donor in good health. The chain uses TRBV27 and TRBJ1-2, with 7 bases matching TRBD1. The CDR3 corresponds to CASSSIRGLRYGYTF. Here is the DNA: TGTGCCAGCAGTAGTATTAGGGGGCTCCGTTATGGCTACACCTTC.